This TCR beta chain was recovered during a study of OX40 agonist ivuxolimab in advanced cancers. For the study at large: Every 2 weeks, patients received ivuxolimab intravenously, dosed at 0.01 to 10 mg/kg. Study observations and caveats: More expanded clones were seen, on average, in CD8+ T cells than in CD4+. Circulating CD4+ and CD8+ T cells showed clonal expansion by week 6 at 0.1 to 3.0 mg/kg.

The germline V gene encodes CDR1 SGDLS and CDR2 YYNGEE. Germline trimming cut 4 bases from V and 4 bases from J; bases unmatched to any gene: 7. The CDR3 runs 15 residues. Clones were read by immunoSEQ multiplex PCR, and TCRdb kept only the in-frame ones, dropping some. This sample has tens of thousands of clones; 80% to 90% occur once, and the top ten carry approximately 11%. With respect to this clone: What it recognizes is unknown.

This receptor was identified in an adult with an advanced solid tumor such as melanoma, head and neck, liver or kidney cancer. The sample was CD4+ or CD8+ T cells sorted from blood, taken in a trial of the OX40 agonist ivuxolimab. The chain joins TRBV9 to TRBJ2-2, with TRBD2 matching 7 bases. The CDR3 region is CASSPWEGGTGELFF. CDR3 bases: TGTGCCAGCAGCCCTTGGGAGGGAGGCACCGGGGAGCTGTTTTTT.